This T cell receptor beta chain was obtained from a study of blood T cell repertoires in COVID-19. V dropped 3 bases and J dropped 2 bases, with 13 bases sitting between them. The germline CDR1 and CDR2 sequences are KGHSH and LQKENI. This CDR3 contains 16 residues. This table comes from immunoSEQ multiplex PCR, and its TCRdb copy is limited to in-frame clones, with some not included. The table has 430,000 or so clones, around nine tenths seen once. The clonotype comes from a woman under 30 who had been exposed to COVID-19. The chain joins TRBV18 to TRBJ2-2; possibly TRBD1 for D (6 bases). The sequenced sample consisted of PBMCs or T cells enriched from blood (not recorded which). The CDR3 bases are TGTGCCAGCTCACCCCCACGTGGGACAAACACCGGGGAGCTGTTTTTT. Translation: CASSPPRGTNTGELFF.